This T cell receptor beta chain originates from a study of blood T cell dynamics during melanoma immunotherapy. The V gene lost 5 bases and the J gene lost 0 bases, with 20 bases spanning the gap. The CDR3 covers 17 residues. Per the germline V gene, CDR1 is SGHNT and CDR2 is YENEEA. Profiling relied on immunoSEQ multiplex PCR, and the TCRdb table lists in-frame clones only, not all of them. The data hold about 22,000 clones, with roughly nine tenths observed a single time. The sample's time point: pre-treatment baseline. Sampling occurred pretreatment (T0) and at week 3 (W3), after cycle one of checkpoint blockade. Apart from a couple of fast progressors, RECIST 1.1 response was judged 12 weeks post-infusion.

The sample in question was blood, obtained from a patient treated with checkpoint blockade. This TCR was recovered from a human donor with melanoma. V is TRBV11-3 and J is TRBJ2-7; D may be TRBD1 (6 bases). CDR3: CASSLKVWQGNSYEQYF. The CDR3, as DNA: TGTGCCAGCAGCCTCAAGGTCTGGCAGGGGAACTCCTACGAGCAGTACTTC.